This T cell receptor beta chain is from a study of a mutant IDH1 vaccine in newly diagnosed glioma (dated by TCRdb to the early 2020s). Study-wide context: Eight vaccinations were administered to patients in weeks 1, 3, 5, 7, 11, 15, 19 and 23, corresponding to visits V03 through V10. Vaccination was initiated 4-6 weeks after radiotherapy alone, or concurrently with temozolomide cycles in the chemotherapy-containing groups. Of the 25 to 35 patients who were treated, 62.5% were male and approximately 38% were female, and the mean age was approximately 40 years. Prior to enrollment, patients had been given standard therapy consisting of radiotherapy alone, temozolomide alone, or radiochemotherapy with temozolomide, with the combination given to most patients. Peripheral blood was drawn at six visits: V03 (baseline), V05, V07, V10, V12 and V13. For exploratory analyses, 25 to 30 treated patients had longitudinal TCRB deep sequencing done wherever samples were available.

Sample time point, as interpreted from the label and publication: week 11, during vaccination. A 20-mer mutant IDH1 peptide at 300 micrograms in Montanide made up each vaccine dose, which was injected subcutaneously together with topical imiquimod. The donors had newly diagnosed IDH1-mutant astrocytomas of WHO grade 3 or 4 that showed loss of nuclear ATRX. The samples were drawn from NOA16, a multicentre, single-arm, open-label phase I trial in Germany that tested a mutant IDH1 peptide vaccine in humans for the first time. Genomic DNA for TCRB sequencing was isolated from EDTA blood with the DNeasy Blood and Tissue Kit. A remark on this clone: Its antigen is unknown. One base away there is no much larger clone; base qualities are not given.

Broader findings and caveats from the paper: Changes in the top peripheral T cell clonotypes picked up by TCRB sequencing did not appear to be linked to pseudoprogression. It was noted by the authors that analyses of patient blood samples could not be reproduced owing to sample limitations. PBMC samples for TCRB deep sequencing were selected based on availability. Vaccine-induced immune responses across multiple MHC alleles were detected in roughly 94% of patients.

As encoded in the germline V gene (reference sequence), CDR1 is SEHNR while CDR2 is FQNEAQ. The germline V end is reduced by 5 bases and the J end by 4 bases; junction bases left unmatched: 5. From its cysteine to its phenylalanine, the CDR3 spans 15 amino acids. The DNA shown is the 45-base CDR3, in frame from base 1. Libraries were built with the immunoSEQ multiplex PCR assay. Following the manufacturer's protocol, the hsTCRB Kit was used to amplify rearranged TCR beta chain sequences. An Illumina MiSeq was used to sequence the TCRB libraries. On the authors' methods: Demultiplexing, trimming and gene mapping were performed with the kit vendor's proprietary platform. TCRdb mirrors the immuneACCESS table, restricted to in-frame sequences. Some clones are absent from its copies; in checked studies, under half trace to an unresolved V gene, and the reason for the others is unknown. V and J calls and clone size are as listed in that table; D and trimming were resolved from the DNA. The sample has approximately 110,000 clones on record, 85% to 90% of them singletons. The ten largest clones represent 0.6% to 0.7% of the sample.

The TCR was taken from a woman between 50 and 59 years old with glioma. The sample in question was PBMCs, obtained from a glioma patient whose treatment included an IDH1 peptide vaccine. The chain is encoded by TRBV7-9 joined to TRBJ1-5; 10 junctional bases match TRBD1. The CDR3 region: CASSAGTGANQPQHF. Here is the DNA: TGTGCCAGCAGCGCCGGGACAGGGGCAAATCAGCCCCAGCATTTT.